Below, 13 T cell receptor beta chains from the same sample are listed, as sequenced in a study of cytotoxic CD8 clonotypes in ibrutinib-treated CLL. This table comes from immunoSEQ multiplex PCR, and its TCRdb copy is limited to in-frame clones, with some not included. The table lists 26,000 or so clones, about 62% of them singletons, with around 15% in the top ten. The sample was PBMCs, taken before ibrutinib treatment. These TCRs come from a human donor with chronic lymphocytic leukemia.

This sequence joins TRBV13 and TRBJ2-1; no firm D call. V lost 1 base, J lost 0 bases, and 10 bases lay in between. In germline, CDR1 is PRHDT, CDR2 FYEKMQ (reference sequence). The CDR3 is made up of 16 amino acids. CDR3 bases: TGTGCCAGCAGCTTAGATGGTGGAAGCTCCTACAATGAGCAGTTCTTC. The encoded protein is CASSLDGGSSYNEQFF.

The V call is TRBV6-6, the J call TRBJ1-5; D is perhaps TRBD1 (5 bases). The germline CDR1 and CDR2 sequences are MNHNY and SVGAGI (reference sequence). CDR3 length: 15 amino acids. The V end lost 4 bases, the J end lost 1 base, and 11 bases lay between the germline ends. The CDR3 DNA sequence: TGTGCCAGCAGTTCCGGAGGGACGAGCAATCAGCCCCAGCATTTT. Translation gives CASSSGGTSNQPQHF.

There are a few counts of this clone. The chain recombines TRBV27 with TRBJ1-6; TRBD1 is a possible D gene (5 bases). This CDR3 region has 16 residues. Deletions cut 6 bases from V and 8 bases from J, with 20 bases between. Germline V lookup: CDR1 MNHEY, CDR2 SMNVEV (reference sequence). The CDR3, as DNA: TGTGCCAGCAGCCCCTTGTGGGGGGGGAGGGATTCACCCCTCCACTTT. This gives the protein CASSPLWGGRDSPLHF.

The chain recombines TRBV6-6 with TRBJ2-2, with TRBD1 matching 9 bases. The V and J ends lost 4 bases and 2 bases, in that order; junction bases with no gene match: 5. Germline loops: CDR1 MNHNY, CDR2 SVGAGI (reference sequence). The CDR3 runs to 16 residues. The CDR3 region has the DNA TGTGCCAGCAGTTCTCCGGGACAGGGTAACACCGGGGAGCTGTTTTTT. This gives the protein CASSSPGQGNTGELFF.

This chain connects TRBV5-4 to TRBJ1-2; D possibly corresponds to TRBD1 (5 bases). This CDR3 contains 14 residues. CDR1 SGHNT and CDR2 YYREEE come from the germline V gene (reference sequence). The V end was cut by 3 bases, the J end by 3 bases, with 12 bases between. The CDR3 loop reads CASSSRDFHYGYTF. CDR3 coding DNA: TGTGCCAGCAGCTCCCGGGACTTTCACTATGGCTACACCTTC.

The V call is TRBV6-5, the J call TRBJ2-1, with a weak D call TRBD2 (6 bases). There are 12 residues in the CDR3. The V and J ends lost 8 bases and 5 bases respectively, with 10 bases between them. Germline CDR1 reads MNHEY; CDR2 reads SVGAGI. The CDR3 is CASGLANNEQFF. The DNA of the CDR3 is TGTGCCAGCGGCCTAGCGAACAATGAGCAGTTCTTC.

The genes are TRBV6-4 and TRBJ2-6, with 7 bases lining up with TRBD1. Germline values: CDR1 MRHNA, CDR2 SNTAGT. The CDR3 sequence is 15 residues long. Trimming took 5 bases from V and 2 from J; bases not matched to a gene: 3. CDR3: CASSQQGPGANVLTF. The CDR3, as DNA: TGTGCCAGCAGTCAACAGGGGCCTGGGGCCAACGTCCTGACTTTC.

This chain uses TRBV11-2 with TRBJ2-2, with 10 positions matching TRBD2. The germline V gene has CDR1 SGHAT and CDR2 FQNNGV. Trimming cost V 2 bases and J 5 bases; bases outside gene matches: 5. This CDR3 has 16 amino acids. The DNA for the CDR3 is TGTGCCAGCAGCTTAAGCGGGGGGGCCCGGACCGGGGAGCTGTTTTTT. Translation gives CASSLSGGARTGELFF. The entire variable domain, with the rest obtained from reference TRBV11-2 and TRBJ2-2, is as follows: EAGVAQSPRYKIIEKRQSVAFWCNPISGHATLYWYQQILGQGPKLLIQFQNNGVVDDSQLPKDRFSAERLKGVDSTLKIQPAKLEDSAVYLCASSLSGGARTGELFFGEGSRLTVL.

This sequence joins TRBV6-5 and TRBJ2-5; TRBD2 might be the D (5 bases). V was shortened by 9 bases and J by 5 bases, with 19 bases between the two germline ends. From germline, CDR1 is MNHEY and CDR2 SVGAGI. The length of the CDR3 is 14 residues. The CDR3 loop reads CASAERGWDETQYF. In DNA form, the CDR3 reads TGTGCCAGTGCGGAACGGGGTTGGGATGAGACCCAGTACTTC.

This rearrangement joins TRBV27 to TRBJ1-5; weak D call: TRBD1 (5 bases). The CDR3 has 15 amino acids. V lost 5 bases to trimming and J lost 6 bases, with 17 bases between them. Germline values: CDR1 MNHEY, CDR2 SMNVEV (reference sequence). CDR3 amino acids: CASSIQGRRGQPQHF. The DNA for the CDR3 is TGTGCCAGCAGTATCCAGGGTCGACGCGGTCAGCCCCAGCATTTT.

The chain employs TRBV27 and TRBJ2-4, with TRBD1 as a possible D gene (5 bases). Trimming took off 6 bases at V and 2 bases at J, with 11 bases between the two ends. CDR3 size: 14 residues. Germline lookup yields CDR1 MNHEY and CDR2 SMNVEV (reference sequence). CDR3 sequence (DNA): TGTGCCAGCAGCCGCTCAGGGACCAAAAACATTCAGTACTTC. Its protein is CASSRSGTKNIQYF.

The chain combines TRBV9 with TRBJ1-1, with TRBD1 matching over 7 bases. Trimming took 4 bases from V and 6 from J; bases not matched to a gene: 3. The germline gives CDR1 SGDLS, CDR2 YYNGEE. The CDR3 is made up of 12 amino acids. The CDR3 loop is CASSPQGPEAFF. The CDR3 coding sequence is TGTGCCAGCAGCCCACAGGGGCCTGAAGCTTTCTTT.

The chain joins TRBV6-1 to TRBJ2-6; the D gene could be TRBD1 or TRBD2 (6 bases each). The CDR3 contains 15 residues. Trimming removed 8 bases from V and 4 bases from J, with 15 bases in between. Germline V gene data show CDR1 as MNHNS and CDR2 as SASEGT. CDR3 sequence: CASSSGEAGANVLTF. DNA of the CDR3: TGTGCCAGCTCTTCAGGGGAGGCGGGGGCCAACGTCCTGACTTTC.